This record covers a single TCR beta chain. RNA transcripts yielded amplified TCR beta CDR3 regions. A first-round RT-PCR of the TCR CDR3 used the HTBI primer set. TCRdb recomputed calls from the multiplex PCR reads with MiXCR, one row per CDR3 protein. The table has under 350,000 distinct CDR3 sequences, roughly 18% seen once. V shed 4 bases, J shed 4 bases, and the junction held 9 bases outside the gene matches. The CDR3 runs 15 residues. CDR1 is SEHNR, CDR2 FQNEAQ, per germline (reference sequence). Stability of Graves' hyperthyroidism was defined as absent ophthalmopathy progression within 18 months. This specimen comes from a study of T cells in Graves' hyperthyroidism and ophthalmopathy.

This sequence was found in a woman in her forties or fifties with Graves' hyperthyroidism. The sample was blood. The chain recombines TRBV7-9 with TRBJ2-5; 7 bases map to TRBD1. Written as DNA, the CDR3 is TGTGCCAGCAGCTCAACAGGGGCGAACGGAGAGACCCAGTACTTC. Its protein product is CASSSTGANGETQYF.